This T cell receptor (beta chain) was retrieved from a study of tumor-infiltrating lymphocytes in primary liver carcinoma. Background on the study: Yields of productive TCRbeta reads ranged from roughly 3.5 to 7.5 million per sample and were similar across tissue types.

This clonotype showed up many times. What it binds is not known. Unsorted bulk tissue of about 19-31 mg yielded co-extracted RNA and DNA. Every patient had chronic HBV infection and was treatment-naive. Over 75% viable tumor cells were present in every tumor sample. cDNA specific to TCR beta was made from around 470 ng of total RNA, with a constant-region primer employed for priming. Three-round nested multiplex PCR performed with slightly modified ARM-PCR produced the TCR beta libraries. For about 11 cycles apiece, the opening two PCR rounds ran with TRBV1-TRBV30 forward primers and a C-beta reverse primer. Using its own MiXCR run on the multiplex PCR reads, TCRdb lists one record per CDR3 protein. The sample includes roughly 120,000 distinct CDR3 sequences, approximately 64% of them seen just once. Overall study findings and caveats: There were only about 8-25% of top clones found in all five tumor regions.

CDR1 is MNHEY, CDR2 SVGAGI, per germline. The CDR3 sequence is 13 residues long. The V gene lost 2 bases and the J gene lost 4 bases, with 6 bases spanning the gap. The source of this sequence is a woman aged 55-69 years with primary liver carcinoma and hepatitis B virus infection. V usage is TRBV6-5 and J usage is TRBJ2-1; tentative D call: TRBD1 (5 bases). Sequenced material: liver tumor tissue from sampling region 3. As for subset: tumor region T3, left-lateral pole. This CDR3 is CASSYGAYNEQFF. The CDR3 bases are TGTGCCAGCAGTTACGGGGCGTACAATGAGCAGTTCTTC.